This T cell receptor beta chain was sequenced during a study of blood T cell repertoires in COVID-19. Across the study: Donors in the United States, Italy and Spain gave samples during acute or convalescent COVID-19. The analysed material was cDNA or gDNA that came from T cells, B-cell-depleted T cells, or PBMCs.

Original processing notes: Reference gene primers were amplified, and this amplification served to estimate nucleated cell counts. The method was immunoSEQ multiplex PCR; TCRdb's version includes in-frame clones alone and lacks a portion of them. V, J and clone size reflect that table, while D and trimming were determined from the DNA. The data show about 98,000 clones, with approximately 82% seen just once and about 11% held by the top ten. The germline gives CDR1 SGHKS, CDR2 YYEKEE (reference sequence). V was trimmed by 1 base and J by 3 bases, leaving 8 bases between them. CDR3 length: 15 amino acids.

The clonotype was recovered from a man between 65 and 80 years old with active or convalescent COVID-19. This sequence joins TRBV5-5 and TRBJ2-6, with D possibly being TRBD1 (5 bases). Sequenced: peripheral blood. The chain's CDR3 is CASSLHQGGANVLTF. The DNA for the CDR3 is TGTGCCAGCAGCTTGCATCAGGGTGGGGCCAACGTCCTGACTTTC. The entire variable domain, with the rest obtained from reference TRBV5-5 and TRBJ2-6, is as follows: DAGVTQSPTHLIKTRGQQVTLRCSPISGHKSVSWYQQVLGQGPQFIFQYYEKEERGRGNFPDRFSARQFPNYSSELNVNALLLGDSALYLCASSLHQGGANVLTFGAGSRLTVL.